The clone carrying this T cell receptor beta chain was counted a few times. The DNA ends 3 residues before the CDR3 does, and the rest of the CDR3 is filled in from the germline J gene. Profiling relied on immunoSEQ multiplex PCR, and the TCRdb table lists in-frame clones only, not all of them. The sample was found to contain 50,000 to 55,000 clones, and every one recurs. This specimen comes from a study of T cell clonality in common variable immunodeficiency. Germline V gene lookup returns CDR1 GTSNPN and CDR2 SVGIG (reference sequence). V lost 1 base and J lost 0; bases outside the gene matches: 3. This CDR3 region has 15 residues.

This TCR derives from a person between 18 and 75 years old in good health. The sample was peripheral blood mononuclear cells. This chain uses TRBV30 with TRBJ1-5, with 7 bases matching TRBD1. CDR3 amino acids: CAWSGQGYSNQPQHF. The part of the CDR3 DNA that was read is TGTGCCTGGAGTGGACAGGGTTATAGCAATCAGCCC.